The 30 T cell receptor beta chains presented below share a single source sample, sequenced in a study of blood T cells in healthy people across ages. Through a sample-barcoded 5' primer and a J-beta primer mix, a second PCR was run for roughly 7 to 12 cycles. TCRdb itself ran the 5' RACE reads through MiXCR, one entry per CDR3 protein. The sample yields under 1,000,000 distinct CDR3 sequences, more than 35% seen once. The sequenced sample consisted of blood. The receptors here all came from an elderly man in good health.

This clonotype was seen only a few times. This rearrangement joins TRBV11-2 to TRBJ2-5; 8 bases are shared with TRBD1. Germline loops: CDR1 SGHAT, CDR2 FQNNGV. With 5 bases clipped from V and 4 bases from J, the junction kept 6 bases outside the gene matches. The CDR3 sequence is 14 residues long. The CDR3 region is CASSVGTGPETQYF. As DNA, the CDR3 is TGTGCCAGCAGCGTCGGGACAGGTCCAGAGACCCAGTACTTC.

Concerning this clonotype: A much larger clonotype is one base distant, so this may be a read error. V is TRBV29-1 and J is TRBJ1-2; no definite D call. The germline gives CDR1 SQVTM, CDR2 ANQGSEA. V was trimmed by 3 bases and J by 5 bases, leaving 4 bases between them. CDR3 length: 10 amino acids. The CDR3 loop is CSVDHYGYTF. The CDR3 DNA sequence: TGCAGCGTTGATCATTATGGCTACACCTTC.

This clonotype was seen repeatedly, ten times or more. This sequence joins TRBV29-1 and TRBJ2-2; TRBD2 is a possible D gene (5 bases). CDR1 and CDR2 (germline): SQVTM, ANQGSEA. This CDR3 spans 13 amino acids. Trimming took 6 bases from V and 5 from J, leaving 13 bases between them. In DNA form, the CDR3 reads TGCAGCGTACGATTCCGCGGGACCGGGGAGCTGTTTTTT. Its translation is CSVRFRGTGELFF.

The CDR3 loop reads CASSYGRPAPLSEQYF. CDR3 DNA: TGTGCCAGCAGTTACGGGCGGCCGGCACCACTTTCCGAGCAGTACTTC. V and J are TRBV6-2 or TRBV6-3 and TRBJ2-7; D remains unclear. Trimming shortened V by 2 bases and J by 6 bases, and 20 bases separated the two germline ends. From germline, CDR1 is MNHEY and CDR2 SVGEGT. The CDR3 length is 16 residues.

As to this clonotype: At one of its ends the junction is not consistent with the germline gene, which may arise from a read error. This chain connects TRBV4-3 to TRBJ2-5, with 9 bases that match TRBD2. CDR1 is LGHNA and CDR2 is YSLEER in the germline V gene. CDR3 length equals 17 residues. CDR3 coding DNA: TGCGCCGGCAGCCAAGAGATAGCGGGGGTATTCCAGGAGACCCAGTACTTC. Translating gives CAGSQEIAGVFQETQYF.

This clonotype occurred a few times. The gene calls are TRBV28 and TRBJ2-3, with 9 bases aligning to TRBD2. Germline CDR1 MDHEN, CDR2 SYDVKM. The CDR3 spans 14 residues. V trimming: 6 bases; J trimming: 0 bases; junction bases outside the gene matches: 1. The CDR3 protein is CASRGLASTDTQYF. CDR3 nucleotide sequence: TGTGCCAGCAGAGGACTAGCGAGCACAGATACGCAGTATTTT.

The chain combines TRBV11-2 with TRBJ2-5, with 7 bases identical to TRBD2. CDR3 length: 14 amino acids. V was pared by 7 bases and J by 11 bases, with 16 bases of the junction left unmatched. CDR1 SGHAT and CDR2 FQNNGV come from the germline V gene. CDR3 protein: CASTGLGYSHEQYF. CDR3 in DNA: TGTGCCAGCACTGGACTAGGTTACTCCCATGAGCAGTACTTC.

The CDR3 nucleotides read TGTGCCAGCAGCTTATCTGGGGAGGGGGTCCAGACCCAGTACTTC. Encoded protein: CASSLSGEGVQTQYF. The V and J genes are TRBV7-8 and TRBJ2-5, with D possibly being TRBD2 (7 bases). The germline V gene encodes CDR1 SGHVS and CDR2 FQNEAQ. The V end was cut by 2 bases, the J end by 6 bases, with 16 bases between. This CDR3 has 15 amino acids. Full variable domain (rest looked up from reference TRBV7-8 and TRBJ2-5): GAGVSQSPRYKVAKRGQDVALRCDPISGHVSLFWYQQALGQGPEFLTYFQNEAQLDKSGLPSDRFFAERPEGSVSTLKIQRTQQEDSAVYLCASSLSGEGVQTQYFGPGTRLLVL.

Of note for this clonotype: A read error may produce the germline difference seen at one junction end. The genes are TRBV28 and TRBJ2-7; D call uncertain. CDR3 length: 16 residues. The V gene's germline CDR1 is MDHEN and CDR2 SYDVKM. In DNA form, the CDR3 reads TGTGCCAGCAGTTTATGGTTCACAGAGTCTTCCTGCGAGCAGTACTTC. This codes for CASSLWFTESSCEQYF. Together with reference TRBV28 and TRBJ2-7, the CDR3 gives the full variable domain: DVKVTQSSRYLVKRTGEKVFLECVQDMDHENMFWYRQDPGLGLRLIYFSYDVKMKEKGDIPEGYSVSREKKERFSLILESASTNQTSMYLCASSLWFTESSCEQYFGPGTRLTVT.

This clonotype was detected only once. This chain connects TRBV2 to TRBJ2-7, with D possibly called TRBD1 or TRBD2 (6 bases each). The CDR3 totals 13 residues. Germline CDR1 and CDR2: SNHLY and FYNNEI. Trimming removed 7 bases from V and 7 bases from J, with 17 bases in between. CDR3 in DNA: TGTGCCAGCAATCGCGGGACATACAATGAGCAGTACTTC. It specifies CASNRGTYNEQYF. The full variable domain, with the rest looked up from reference TRBV2 and TRBJ2-7, is EPEVTQTPSHQVTQMGQEVILRCVPISNHLYFYWYRQILGQKVEFLVSFYNNEISEKSEIFDDQFSVERPDGSNFTLKIRSTKLEDSAMYFCASNRGTYNEQYFGPGTRLTVT.

V is TRBV5-1 and J is TRBJ2-1; D possibly uses TRBD1 or TRBD2 (5 bases each). The CDR3 length is 17 residues. Germline CDR1 SGHRS, CDR2 YFSETQ. Trimming took 3 bases from V and 7 from J, leaving 23 bases between them. In DNA form, the CDR3 reads TGCGCCAGCAGCTCGGGACCGGGGCTGGCTAAGCCAAATGAGCAGTTCTTC. Translating gives CASSSGPGLAKPNEQFF.

Notes on this clonotype: A junction end diverges from the germline sequence, so it may reflect a read error. This chain joins TRBV6-2 or TRBV6-3 and TRBJ2-7; D is ambiguous. The CDR3 consists of 13 residues. The V gene's germline CDR1 is MNHEY and CDR2 SVGEGT. CDR3: CASSYNPGSEQYF. CDR3 sequence (DNA): TGTGCCAGCAGTTACAACCCAGGTTCTGAGCAGTATTTC.

The chain is built from TRBV3-1 and TRBJ2-5; TRBD1 is a possible D gene (6 bases). The ends were cut back, 7 bases at V and 2 bases at J, with 14 bases in the middle. Germline V gives CDR1 LGHDT, CDR2 YNNKEL (reference sequence). The CDR3 is 14 residues long. In DNA form, the CDR3 reads TGTGCCAGCATCGCCCGGGACAATCAAGAGACCCAGTACTTC. It specifies CASIARDNQETQYF.

The rearrangement links TRBV21-1 to TRBJ1-2; TRBD1, the table's D call, lacks a check against the DNA. TRBV21-1 is a pseudogene. CDR3 length: 14 residues. The CDR3 DNA is TGTGCCAGCTCTAAGGGGGGTCAGGTCTATGGCTACACCTTC. It specifies CASSKGGQVYGYTF.

This chain links TRBV3-1 with TRBJ2-3; D remains ambiguous. The CDR3 is 16 amino acids. V lost 4 bases and J 2 bases, leaving 16 bases between the germline ends. Germline V gene data show CDR1 as LGHDT and CDR2 as YNNKEL (reference sequence). The CDR3 loop is CASSPGSYTYTDTQYF. For the CDR3, the DNA is TGTGCCAGCAGCCCCGGTTCGTACACTTACACAGATACGCAGTATTTT.

This rearrangement joins TRBV7-6 to TRBJ2-1, with 7 bases that match TRBD2. This CDR3 is 15 amino acids long. The germline CDR1 and CDR2 sequences are SGHVS and FNYEAQ. V trimming: 1 base; J trimming: 11 bases; junction bases outside the gene matches: 11. The CDR3 DNA reads TGTGCCAGCAGCTTAGATGTGGCGGGGGTGACTAAGCAGTTCTTC. Residues: CASSLDVAGVTKQFF.

This clonotype was picked up a small number of times. The V call is TRBV7-9, the J call TRBJ1-1; 7 nucleotides line up with TRBD1. Unmatched junction bases numbered 0, after V lost 4 bases and J lost 1 base. Germline CDR1 SEHNR, CDR2 FQNEAQ (reference sequence). CDR3 length: 13 amino acids. This CDR3 is CASSYRGNTEAFF. The CDR3 nucleotides read TGTGCCAGCAGCTACAGGGGGAACACTGAAGCTTTCTTT.

V and J are TRBV7-2 and TRBJ2-5, with D tentatively TRBD2 (5 bases). With 2 bases removed from V and 11 bases from J, the gap between germline ends came to 24 bases. CDR3 length equals 16 residues. Germline CDR1 reads SGHTA; CDR2 reads FQGNSA. The CDR3 protein is CASSLNPGYSYNEQYF. The CDR3 DNA follows: TGTGCCAGCAGCTTAAATCCGGGGTACTCCTACAATGAGCAGTACTTC.

For this clonotype: A much larger clone differs from this one at a single base, so this may be a read error. The V gene is TRBV13, the J gene TRBJ2-3; 8 bases agree with TRBD2. In germline, CDR1 is PRHDT, CDR2 FYEKMQ (reference sequence). The CDR3 is 15 residues long. V lost 1 base, J lost 4 bases, and 4 bases stayed unmatched. CDR3 coding DNA: TGTGCCAGCAGCTTAGCAGCGGGAGACGCAGATACGCAGTATTTT. Amino acid sequence: CASSLAAGDADTQYF. Full variable domain (missing parts from reference TRBV13 and TRBJ2-3): AAGVIQSPRHLIKEKRETATLKCYPIPRHDTVYWYQQGPGQDPQFLISFYEKMQSDKGSIPDRFSAQQFSDYHSELNMSSLELGDSALYFCASSLAAGDADTQYFGPGTRLTVL.

This clonotype was seen just once. At one end, the junction sequence differs from germline, possibly due to a read error. V usage is TRBV5-1 and J usage is TRBJ2-3; D is perhaps TRBD1 or TRBD2 (5 bases each). This CDR3 is 14 amino acids long. Germline loops: CDR1 SGHRS, CDR2 YFSETQ. In DNA, the CDR3 is TGCGCCGGCAGCGAGGGGATCGCAACAGATACGCAGTATTTT. Translated, it gives CAGSEGIATDTQYF.

Only a few counts were recorded for this clonotype. This chain uses TRBV25-1 with TRBJ2-3, with unresolved D. V was shortened by 0 bases and J by 8 bases, with 6 bases between the two germline ends. This CDR3 has 12 amino acids. Germline V gene sequence: CDR1 MGHDK, CDR2 SYGVNS. CDR3 protein: CASSEYSLTQYF. The CDR3 bases are TGTGCCAGCAGTGAATATAGCCTTACGCAGTATTTT.

This clonotype occurred a few times. The chain combines TRBV20-1 with TRBJ1-5; 8 bases agree with TRBD1. Germline-derived CDR1 and CDR2 are DFQATT and SNEGSKA (reference sequence). The length of the CDR3 is 12 residues. V lost 6 bases to trimming and J lost 7 bases; unmatched junction nucleotides: 5. The CDR3 loop is CSATTGDQPQHF. The CDR3 DNA reads TGCAGTGCGACGACAGGGGACCAGCCCCAGCATTTT.

CDR3 sequence: CASSLGGTESFYGYTF. The CDR3 nucleotides read TGTGCCAGCAGCTTAGGTGGGACAGAGTCTTTCTATGGCTACACCTTC. The chain recombines TRBV7-2 with TRBJ1-2; 7 bases align to TRBD1. Looked up from germline, CDR1 is SGHTA and CDR2 is FQGNSA. V shed 1 base, J shed 4 bases, and the junction held 9 bases outside the gene matches. This CDR3 comprises 16 residues. Together with reference TRBV7-2 and TRBJ1-2, the CDR3 gives the full variable domain: GAGVSQSPSNKVTEKGKDVELRCDPISGHTALYWYRQSLGQGLEFLIYFQGNSAPDKSGLPSDRFSAERTGGSVSTLTIQRTQQEDSAVYLCASSLGGTESFYGYTFGSGTRLTVV.

This chain uses TRBV7-2 with TRBJ2-1; D is unresolved. From germline, CDR1 is SGHTA and CDR2 FQGNSA. This CDR3 region has 15 residues. V dropped 6 bases and J dropped 0 bases, with 12 bases sitting between them. The DNA for the CDR3 is TGTGCCAGCAGATTGTTTTCTAGCTCCTACAATGAGCAGTTCTTC. Translating it yields CASRLFSSSYNEQFF.

The rearrangement links TRBV21-1 to TRBJ2-7; TRBD1, the table's D call, lacks a check against the DNA. TRBV21-1 constitutes a pseudogene. The CDR3 extends over 14 amino acids. The CDR3 protein is CASSKRAYVYEQYF. CDR3 sequence (DNA): TGTGCCAGCAGCAAACGGGCGTACGTCTACGAGCAGTACTTC.

J is TRBJ2-5 and V is TRBV6-5, with D unclear. V was pared by 6 bases and J by 5 bases, with 7 bases between. This CDR3 is built from 11 residues. CDR1 is MNHEY, CDR2 SVGAGI, per germline. CDR3 DNA: TGTGCCAGCAGGAAGGTGGAGACCCAGTACTTC. Its translation is CASRKVETQYF.

This clonotype was observed a handful of times. This chain connects TRBV28 to TRBJ2-1; 7 nucleotides align to TRBD2. Germline V gives CDR1 MDHEN, CDR2 SYDVKM. Germline trimming cut 9 bases from V and 4 bases from J; bases unmatched to any gene: 9. This CDR3 is 14 amino acids long. Here the CDR3 reads CASQWLAAYNEQFF. The CDR3 DNA follows: TGTGCCAGTCAATGGCTAGCGGCATACAATGAGCAGTTCTTC.

This clonotype has only a few counts. The chain employs TRBV28 and TRBJ2-1; 7 bases are shared with TRBD1. V was pared by 3 bases and J by 12 bases, with 14 bases of the junction left unmatched. From germline, CDR1 is MDHEN and CDR2 SYDVKM. The length of the CDR3 is 15 residues. The CDR3 here is CASSFGDSRALGQFF. The CDR3 nucleotides are TGTGCCAGCAGTTTCGGGGACAGCAGGGCTCTCGGGCAGTTCTTC. Full variable domain (remainder filled in from reference TRBV28 and TRBJ2-1): DVKVTQSSRYLVKRTGEKVFLECVQDMDHENMFWYRQDPGLGLRLIYFSYDVKMKEKGDIPEGYSVSREKKERFSLILESASTNQTSMYLCASSFGDSRALGQFFGPGTRLTVL.

There are many counts of this clonotype. The chain employs TRBV4-3 and TRBJ2-7, with 12 bases identical to TRBD2. Germline trimming cut 0 bases from V and 0 bases from J; bases unmatched to any gene: 3. The CDR3 is 17 residues long. Looked up from germline, CDR1 is LGHNA and CDR2 is YSLEER. The DNA for the CDR3 is TGCGCCAGCAGCCAAGAACTGACTAGCGGGAGCTCCTACGAGCAGTACTTC. This gives the protein CASSQELTSGSSYEQYF.

The rearrangement uses TRBV12-3 or TRBV12-4 and TRBJ1-4; D gene unclear. V lost 6 bases and J 8 bases, leaving 16 bases between the germline ends. The CDR3 extends over 14 amino acids. In nucleotides, the CDR3 is TGTGCCAGCAGCCTAAGATGGGCTCGGGAAAAACTGTTTTTT. Amino acid sequence: CASSLRWAREKLFF.